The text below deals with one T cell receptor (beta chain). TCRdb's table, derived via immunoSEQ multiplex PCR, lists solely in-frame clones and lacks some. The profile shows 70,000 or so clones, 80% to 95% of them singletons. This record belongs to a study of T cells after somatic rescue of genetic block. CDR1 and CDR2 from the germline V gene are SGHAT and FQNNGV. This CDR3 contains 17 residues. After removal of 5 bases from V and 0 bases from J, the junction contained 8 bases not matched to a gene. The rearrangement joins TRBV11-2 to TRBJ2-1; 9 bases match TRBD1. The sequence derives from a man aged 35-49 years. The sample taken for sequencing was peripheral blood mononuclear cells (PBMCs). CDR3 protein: CASSGIGQGSSYNEQFF. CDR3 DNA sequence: TGTGCCAGCAGCGGAATTGGACAGGGGAGCTCCTACAATGAGCAGTTCTTC.